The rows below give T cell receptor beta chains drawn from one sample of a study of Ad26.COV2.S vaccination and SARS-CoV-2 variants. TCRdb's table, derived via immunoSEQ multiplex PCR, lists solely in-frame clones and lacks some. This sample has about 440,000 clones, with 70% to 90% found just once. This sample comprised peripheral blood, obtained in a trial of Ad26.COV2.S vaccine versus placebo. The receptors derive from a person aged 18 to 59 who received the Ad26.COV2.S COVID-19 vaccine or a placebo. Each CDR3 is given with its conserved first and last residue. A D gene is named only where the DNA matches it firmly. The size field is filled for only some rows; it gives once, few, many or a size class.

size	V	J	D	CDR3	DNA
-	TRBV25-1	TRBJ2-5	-	CASSEGEGIETQYF	TGTGCCAGCAGTGAAGGTGAGGGGATCGAGACCCAGTACTTC
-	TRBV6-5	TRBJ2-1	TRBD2	CASHSGSAYNEQFF	TGTGCCAGTCACAGCGGGAGCGCCTACAATGAGCAGTTCTTC
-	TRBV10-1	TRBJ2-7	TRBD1	CASRTGAYEQYF	TGCGCCAGTAGGACAGGGGCCTACGAGCAGTACTTC
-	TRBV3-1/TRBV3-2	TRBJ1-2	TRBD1	CASSPSTGGNYGYTF	TGTGCCAGCAGCCCTTCGACAGGGGGCAACTATGGCTACACCTTC
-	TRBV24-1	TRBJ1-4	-	CATSEGTPEGEKLFF	TGTGCCACCAGTGAGGGGACACCGGAGGGCGAAAAACTGTTTTTT
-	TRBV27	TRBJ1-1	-	CASSLKGISEAFF	TGTGCCAGCAGTTTAAAGGGGATATCTGAAGCTTTCTTT
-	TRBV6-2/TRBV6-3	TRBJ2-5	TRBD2	CASSYSVSSGSFLETQYF	TGTGCCAGCAGTTACTCTGTGTCCAGCGGGAGTTTCCTAGAGACCCAGTACTTC
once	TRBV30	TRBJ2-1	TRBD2	CAWSGTSGYNEQFF	TGTGCCTGGAGTGGAACTAGCGGCTACAATGAGCAGTTCTTC
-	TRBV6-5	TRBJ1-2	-	CASSLGLSYGYTF	TGTGCCAGCAGCCTGGGACTCAGCTATGGCTACACCTTC
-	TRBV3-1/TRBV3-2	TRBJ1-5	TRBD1	CASSQGSGQGTNQPQHF	TGTGCCAGCAGCCAGGGTTCGGGACAGGGTACCAATCAGCCCCAGCATTTT
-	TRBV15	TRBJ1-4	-	CATSRERTTNEKLFF	TGTGCCACCAGCAGAGAAAGGACAACTAATGAAAAACTGTTTTTT
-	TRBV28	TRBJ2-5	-	CASSLGGLRQETQYF	TGTGCCAGCAGTTTAGGAGGGCTACGGCAAGAGACCCAGTACTTC
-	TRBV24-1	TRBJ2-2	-	CATARGFTGELFF	TGTGCCACAGCACGAGGGTTCACCGGGGAGCTGTTTTTT
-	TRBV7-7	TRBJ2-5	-	CASSPDWVGQETQYF	TGTGCTAGCAGCCCGGACTGGGTGGGGCAAGAGACCCAGTACTTC
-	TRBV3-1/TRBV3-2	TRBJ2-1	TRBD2	CASSPSSGLSYNEQFF	TGTGCCAGCAGCCCCTCTAGCGGGCTCTCCTACAATGAGCAGTTCTTC
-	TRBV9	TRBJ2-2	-	CASSVGVGELFF	TGTGCCAGCAGCGTAGGAGTCGGGGAGCTGTTTTTT
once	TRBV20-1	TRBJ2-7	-	CSASHNYEQYF	TGCAGTGCTAGCCATAACTACGAGCAGTACTTC